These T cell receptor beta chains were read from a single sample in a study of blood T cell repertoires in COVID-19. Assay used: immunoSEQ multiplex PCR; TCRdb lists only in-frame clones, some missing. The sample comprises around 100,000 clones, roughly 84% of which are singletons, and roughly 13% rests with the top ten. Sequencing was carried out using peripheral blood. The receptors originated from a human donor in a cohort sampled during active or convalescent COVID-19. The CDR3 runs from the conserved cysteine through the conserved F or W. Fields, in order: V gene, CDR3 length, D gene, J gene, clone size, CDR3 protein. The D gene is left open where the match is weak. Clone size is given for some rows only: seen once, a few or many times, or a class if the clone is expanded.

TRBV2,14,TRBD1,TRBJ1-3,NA,CASSSGTAGNTIYF
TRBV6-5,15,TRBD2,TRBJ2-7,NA,CASRPQRGVIYEQYF
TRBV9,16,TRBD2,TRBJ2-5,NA,CASSVGVAGDQETQYF
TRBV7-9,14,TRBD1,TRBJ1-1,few,CATNNRGMNTEAFF
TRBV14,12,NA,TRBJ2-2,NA,CASSHRRGELFF
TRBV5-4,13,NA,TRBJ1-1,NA,CASSSPLATEAFF
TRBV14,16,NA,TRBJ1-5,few,CASSQAGGRVYQPQHF
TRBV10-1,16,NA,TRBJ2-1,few,CASSEFRGASYNEQFF
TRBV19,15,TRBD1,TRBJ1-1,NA,CASSKDRVENTEAFF
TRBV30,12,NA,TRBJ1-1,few,CAWSLTQGEAFF
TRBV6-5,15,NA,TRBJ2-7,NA,CASSYGIKGIHEQYF
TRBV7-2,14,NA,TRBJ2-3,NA,CASSPARDTDTQYF
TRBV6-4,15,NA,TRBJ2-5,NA,CASSDSGAPRETQYF
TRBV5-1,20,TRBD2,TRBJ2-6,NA,CASSLVSLAGGAAGANVLTF
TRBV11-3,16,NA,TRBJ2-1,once,CASSLYGGPLLNEQFF
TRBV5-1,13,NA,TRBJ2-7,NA,CASSLTGLAEQYF
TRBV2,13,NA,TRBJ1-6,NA,CASKVTGRSPLHF
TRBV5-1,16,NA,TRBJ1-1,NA,CASSLAGGRSNTEAFF
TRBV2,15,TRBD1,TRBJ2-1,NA,CASREWDRGGNEQFF
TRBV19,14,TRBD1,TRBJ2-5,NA,CASSQTGYDETQYF
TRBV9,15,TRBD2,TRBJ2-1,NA,CASSVGTRGLNEQFF
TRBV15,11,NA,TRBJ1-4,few,CATSSPEKLFF
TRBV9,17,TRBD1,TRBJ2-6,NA,CASSPRQGPWGANVLTF
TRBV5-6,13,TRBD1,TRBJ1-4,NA,CASSPTPGGKLFF
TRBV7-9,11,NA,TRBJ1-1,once,CASSPSTEAFF
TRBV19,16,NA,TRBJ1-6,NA,CASSIGASSYNSPLHF
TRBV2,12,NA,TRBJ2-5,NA,CASSENRETQYF
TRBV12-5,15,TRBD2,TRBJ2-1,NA,CASGLGLAGGDEQFF
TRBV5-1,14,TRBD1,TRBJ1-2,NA,CASSGGQGNYGYTF
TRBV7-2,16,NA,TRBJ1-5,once,CASSRWRARGNQPQHF
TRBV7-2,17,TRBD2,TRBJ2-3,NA,CASSKGSGGWSTDTQYF
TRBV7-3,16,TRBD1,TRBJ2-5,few,CASSLGQGSGRETQYF
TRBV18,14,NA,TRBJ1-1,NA,CASSPQTPNTEAFF
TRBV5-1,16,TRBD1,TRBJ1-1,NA,CASRLGQGGGYPEAFF
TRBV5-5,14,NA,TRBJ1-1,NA,CASSFGRGDTEAFF
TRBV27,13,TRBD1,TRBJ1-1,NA,CASSVQGAGKAFF
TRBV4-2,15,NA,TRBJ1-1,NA,CASSHKTGVNTEAFF
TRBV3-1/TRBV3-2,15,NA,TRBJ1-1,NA,CASSQARRFHTEAFF
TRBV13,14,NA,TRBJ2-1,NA,CASSLGPGLYEQFF
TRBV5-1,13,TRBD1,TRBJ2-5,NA,CASKAGGGETQYF